This is a list of T cell receptor beta chains from one sample in a study of OX40 agonist ivuxolimab in advanced cancers. Some clones are missing from TCRdb's copy, which holds only in-frame ones; the method was immunoSEQ multiplex PCR. The table shows about 100,000 clones, with about 89% occurring only once. Sequencing was performed on CD4+ or CD8+ T cells sorted from blood, taken in a trial of the OX40 agonist ivuxolimab. The receptors were gathered from an adult with an advanced solid tumor such as melanoma, head and neck, liver or kidney cancer. CDR3s include the opening cysteine and the closing phenylalanine or tryptophan. A D gene is named only where the DNA matches it firmly. Size tells how often a clone was seen (once, few, many) or the class of an expanded clone, and some rows leave it out.

d_gene,j_gene,v_gene,abundance,CDR3nt,CDR3aa
-,TRBJ1-2,TRBV19,-,TGTGCCAGTAGTAGGCAGGGGACAACTGGCTACACCTTC,CASSRQGTTGYTF
TRBD2,TRBJ2-7,TRBV7-9,-,TGTGCCAGCAGCCGGATATCTAGCGGAACATCCTACGAGCAGTACTTC,CASSRISSGTSYEQYF
-,TRBJ2-1,TRBV19,-,TGTGCCAGTAGTAAGCCCTTGAGGGTTTCCTACAATGAGCAGTTCTTC,CASSKPLRVSYNEQFF
-,TRBJ2-1,TRBV6-4,once,TGTGCCAGCAGCGTGGACGGAATAGGGCGGAATGAGCAGTTCTTC,CASSVDGIGRNEQFF
TRBD1,TRBJ1-1,TRBV7-9,-,TGTGCCAGCAGCCCGTTTAGGGGGCGGAACACTGAAGCTTTCTTT,CASSPFRGRNTEAFF
TRBD1,TRBJ2-5,TRBV28,-,TGTGCCAGCAGTCGGGGACAGGTTCGGGAGACCCAGTACTTC,CASSRGQVRETQYF
-,TRBJ1-2,TRBV7-8,once,TGTGCCAGCAGCCCATGGGTAAACTATGGCTACACCTTC,CASSPWVNYGYTF
TRBD1,TRBJ1-1,TRBV5-1,-,TGCGCCAGCAGCCCGGGACAGGGGATGAACACTGAAGCTTTCTTT,CASSPGQGMNTEAFF
-,TRBJ2-3,TRBV21-1,-,TGTGCCAGCAGCAGCGGTGGGAGATTTGGGGGAGTCGTACGGGGCCCTAGCACAGATACGCAGTATTTT,CASSSGGRFGGVVRGPSTDTQYF
TRBD1,TRBJ1-1,TRBV9,-,TGTGCCAGCAGCCCCAGGGGGTGGCCCACTGAAGCTTTCTTT,CASSPRGWPTEAFF
TRBD1,TRBJ2-7,TRBV23-1,-,TGCGCCAGCATCAACGACAGGGCGGACTACGAGCAGTACTTC,CASINDRADYEQYF
-,TRBJ2-5,TRBV11-3,-,TGTGCCAGCAGCTCGGGGGCGTGGGAGACCCAGTACTTC,CASSSGAWETQYF
-,TRBJ1-1,TRBV9,-,TGTGCCAGCAAACCAACAGACGGAAAAGCTTTCTTT,CASKPTDGKAFF
TRBD1,TRBJ1-2,TRBV6-6,-,TGTGCCAGCAGTACTCTACAGGGGGCGGTGGATGGCTACACCTTC,CASSTLQGAVDGYTF
-,TRBJ1-2,TRBV28,-,TGTGCCAGCAGTTTACCGGGGGCTGGTGGCTACACCTTC,CASSLPGAGGYTF
TRBD1,TRBJ2-1,TRBV7-9,-,TGTGCCAGCAGCTCGGACAGGGACTCCTACAATGAGCAGTTCTTC,CASSSDRDSYNEQFF
-,TRBJ1-2,TRBV16,-,TGTGCCAGCAGCCCCGGGGCAAACTATGGCTACACCTTC,CASSPGANYGYTF
TRBD1,TRBJ1-2,TRBV6-5,-,TGTGCCAGCAGAATACAGGGGACGGTCTTTGGCTACACCTTC,CASRIQGTVFGYTF
-,TRBJ2-5,TRBV6-1,-,TGTGCCAGCAGTGGGGGATCCCAAGAGACCCAGTACTTC,CASSGGSQETQYF
-,TRBJ2-7,TRBV5-1,-,TGCGCCAGCAGCCCCAGGACAGTAACCTACGAGCAGTACTTC,CASSPRTVTYEQYF
-,TRBJ2-1,TRBV2,-,TGTGCCAGCTTTAGAGGGACCACCCCAGGTGAGCAGTTCTTC,CASFRGTTPGEQFF
-,TRBJ2-1,TRBV21-1,-,TGTGCCAGCAGCAAGGAGGATCGATCCGGGACTAGCGGGAACAATGAGCAGTTCTTC,CASSKEDRSGTSGNNEQFF
-,TRBJ2-1,TRBV7-2,once,TGTGCCAGCAGCTTAGCGCGAACAGGCACCTACAATGAGCAGTTCTTC,CASSLARTGTYNEQFF
-,TRBJ2-7,TRBV10-1,-,TGCGCCAGCAGTGTGGCCCTAACCGGGGAGCAGTACTTC,CASSVALTGEQYF
-,TRBJ1-2,TRBV18,-,TGTGCCAGCTCACCACTAAGGGTGCTGTCTTATGGCTACACCTTC,CASSPLRVLSYGYTF
TRBD1,TRBJ1-1,TRBV5-4,-,TGTGCCAGCAGCCGCGGACAGGGGGCGATGAACACTGAAGCTTTCTTT,CASSRGQGAMNTEAFF
TRBD1,TRBJ2-7,TRBV5-1,-,TGCGCCAGCAGCTCCGGGCCCACGGACAGGGTTCGTGCCTACGAGCAGTACTTC,CASSSGPTDRVRAYEQYF
-,TRBJ1-6,TRBV30,-,TGTGCCTTTTCCCTAGGATCACCCCTCCACTTT,CAFSLGSPLHF
TRBD1,TRBJ2-5,TRBV6-1,-,TGTGCCAGCAGTGGAGGGACAGAGATAGAGACCCAGTACTTC,CASSGGTEIETQYF
-,TRBJ2-2,TRBV6-5,-,TGTGCCAGCAGCAACCCGAACACCGGGGAGCTGTTTTTT,CASSNPNTGELFF
TRBD1,TRBJ1-1,TRBV30,-,TGTGCCTGGTGGTTGGGGTATGGGACAGCAGAAGCTTTCTTT,CAWWLGYGTAEAFF
-,TRBJ2-5,TRBV27,-,TGTGCCAGCAGTTTTGGGGGGAAAGAGACCCAGTACTTC,CASSFGGKETQYF
TRBD1,TRBJ1-2,TRBV7-2,-,TGTGCCAGCAGCTTGGGGGGACAGGGTAAACGTGGCTACACCTTC,CASSLGGQGKRGYTF
TRBD2,TRBJ2-5,TRBV7-9,-,TGTGCCAGCAGCCGTGGGGACTACCCGGGGGAGACCCAGTACTTC,CASSRGDYPGETQYF
-,TRBJ2-7,TRBV7-9,-,TGTGCCAGCAGCTTAACAGGGAACGAGCAGTACTTC,CASSLTGNEQYF